This T cell receptor (beta chain) was identified in a study of Ad26.COV2.S vaccination and SARS-CoV-2 variants. In the study overall: Donor was assigned to the Ad26.COV2.S arm of trial COV1001. Ad26.COV2.S, an intramuscular injection, was given once or twice 56 days apart.

Repertoires were generated with immunoSEQ multiplex PCR, while TCRdb's copy carries only in-frame clones and drops some. The repertoire consists of about 350,000 clones, with 85% occurring once and the leading ten covering less than 4%. This clone was found once. Germline trimming cut 4 bases from V and 5 bases from J; bases unmatched to any gene: 1. Germline-derived CDR1 and CDR2 are SNHLY and FYNNEI. The CDR3 sequence is 14 residues long. Specified treatment: around 19 received Ad26.COV2.S at low or high dose, single or two shots; 5 received placebo; per-sample allocation not given. Sample collection was performed on day 63 after the first vaccine or placebo injection. Within Boston, the person who donated was an adult of 18-55 years.

The specimen comprised peripheral blood, sampled in a trial of Ad26.COV2.S vaccine versus placebo. This chain uses TRBV2 with TRBJ2-7, with TRBD2 identical over 14 bases. The TCR was taken from a person between 18 and 65 years old who received the Ad26.COV2.S COVID-19 vaccine or a placebo. The CDR3 DNA reads TGTGCCAGCAGTGGGACTAGCGGGGGGAACGAGCAGTACTTC. Translated, it gives CASSGTSGGNEQYF.